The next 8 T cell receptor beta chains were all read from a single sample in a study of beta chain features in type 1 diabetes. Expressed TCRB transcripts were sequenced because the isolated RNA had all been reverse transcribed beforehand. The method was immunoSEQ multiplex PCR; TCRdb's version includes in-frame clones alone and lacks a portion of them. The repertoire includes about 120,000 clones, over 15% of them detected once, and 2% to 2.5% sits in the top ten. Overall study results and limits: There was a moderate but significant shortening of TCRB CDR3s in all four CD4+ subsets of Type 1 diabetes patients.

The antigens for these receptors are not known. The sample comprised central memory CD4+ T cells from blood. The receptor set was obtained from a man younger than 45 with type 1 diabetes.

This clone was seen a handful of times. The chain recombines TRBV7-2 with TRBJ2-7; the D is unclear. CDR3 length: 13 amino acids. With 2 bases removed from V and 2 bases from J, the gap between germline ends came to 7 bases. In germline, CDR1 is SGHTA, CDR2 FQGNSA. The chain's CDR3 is CASSLNRAYEQYF. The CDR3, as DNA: TGTGCCAGCAGCTTAAACAGAGCCTACGAGCAGTACTTC.

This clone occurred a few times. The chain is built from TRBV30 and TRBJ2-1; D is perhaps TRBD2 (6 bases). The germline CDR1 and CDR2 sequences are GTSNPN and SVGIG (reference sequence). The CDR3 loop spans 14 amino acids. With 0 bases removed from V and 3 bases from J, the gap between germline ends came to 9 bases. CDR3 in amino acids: CAWSVRGVYNEQFF. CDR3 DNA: TGTGCCTGGAGTGTACGCGGGGTCTACAATGAGCAGTTCTTC. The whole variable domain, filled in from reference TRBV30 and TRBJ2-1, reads SQTIHQWPATLVQPVGSPLSLECTVEGTSNPNLYWYRQAAGRGLQLLFYSVGIGQISSEVPQNLSASRPQDRQFILSSKKLLLSDSGFYLCAWSVRGVYNEQFFGPGTRLTVL.

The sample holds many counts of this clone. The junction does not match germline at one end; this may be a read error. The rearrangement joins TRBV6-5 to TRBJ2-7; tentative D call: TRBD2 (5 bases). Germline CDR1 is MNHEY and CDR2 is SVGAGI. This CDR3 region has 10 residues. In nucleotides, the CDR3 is TGTGCCAGCGACGACTACAAGCAGTACTTC. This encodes CASDDYKQYF.

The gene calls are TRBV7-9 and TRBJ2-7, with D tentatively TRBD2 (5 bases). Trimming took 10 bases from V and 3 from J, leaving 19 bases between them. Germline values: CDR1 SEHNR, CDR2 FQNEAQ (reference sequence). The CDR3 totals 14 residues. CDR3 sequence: CATGVGDGLYEQYF. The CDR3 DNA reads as TGTGCCACTGGAGTGGGCGACGGACTCTACGAGCAGTACTTC.

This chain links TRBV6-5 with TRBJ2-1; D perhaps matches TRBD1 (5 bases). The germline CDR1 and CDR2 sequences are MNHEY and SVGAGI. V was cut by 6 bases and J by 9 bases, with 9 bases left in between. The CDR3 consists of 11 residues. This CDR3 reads CASSQGGEQFF. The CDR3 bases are TGTGCCAGCAGCCAGGGCGGTGAGCAGTTCTTC.

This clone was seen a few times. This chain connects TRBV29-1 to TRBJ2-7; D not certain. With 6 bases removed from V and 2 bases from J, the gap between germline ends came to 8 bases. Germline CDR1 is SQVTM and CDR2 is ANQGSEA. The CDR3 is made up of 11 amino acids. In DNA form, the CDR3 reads TGCAGCGTAGAGGAGACCTACGAGCAGTACTTC. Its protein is CSVEETYEQYF.

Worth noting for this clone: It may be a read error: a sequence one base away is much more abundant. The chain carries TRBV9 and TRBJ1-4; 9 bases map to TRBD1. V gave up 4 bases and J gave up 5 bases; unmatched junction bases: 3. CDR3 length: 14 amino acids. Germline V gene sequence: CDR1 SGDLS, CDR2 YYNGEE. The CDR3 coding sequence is TGTGCCAGCAGCAGGGACAGGGCGAATGAAAAACTGTTTTTT. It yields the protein CASSRDRANEKLFF.

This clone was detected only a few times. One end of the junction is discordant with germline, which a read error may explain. The CDR3, as DNA: TGCGCCAGCAGCCAAGAAATCAGAGACTTC. Translated, it gives CASSQEIRDF. The J gene is TRBJ2-4, the V gene TRBV4-1; D call uncertain. The CDR3 covers 10 residues. Germline assignment: CDR1 MGHRA and CDR2 YSYEKL.